Listed below are T cell receptor beta chains from one sample, sequenced in a study of blood T cell repertoires in COVID-19. Repertoires were generated with immunoSEQ multiplex PCR, while TCRdb's copy carries only in-frame clones and drops some. The sample yields about 98,000 clones, around 82% seen once. The source material was peripheral blood. Every receptor here comes from a man in his sixties or seventies with active or convalescent COVID-19. CDR3s include the opening cysteine and the closing phenylalanine or tryptophan. D genes are given only for firm matches.

CDR3aa	j_gene	d_gene	v_gene
CASSFGGGEAFF	TRBJ1-1	-	TRBV5-1
CASSFDRGLANTGELFF	TRBJ2-2	-	TRBV27
CASSSLAGGPNEQFF	TRBJ2-1	TRBD2	TRBV7-6
CASSPRSGLSNQPQHF	TRBJ1-5	-	TRBV9
CACPGPGGYGYTF	TRBJ1-2	TRBD1	TRBV30
CASSDHRGGYEQYF	TRBJ2-7	-	TRBV6-1
CASSSGQVNQPQHF	TRBJ1-5	TRBD1	TRBV6-5
CASSPAGGRGTEAFF	TRBJ1-1	TRBD1	TRBV5-5
CASSPRTGPEPQHF	TRBJ1-5	TRBD1	TRBV27
CAISELAGVETQYF	TRBJ2-5	TRBD2	TRBV10-3
CASRGLAGGQNTQYF	TRBJ2-3	TRBD2	TRBV6-5
CASSLTSGGFYEQYF	TRBJ2-7	TRBD2	TRBV7-6
CASSFRRPGEDTQYF	TRBJ2-3	-	TRBV9
CASSIRGGELFF	TRBJ2-2	-	TRBV19
CASSMRGPGNTIYF	TRBJ1-3	TRBD1	TRBV27
CASSEYGGTGNTIYF	TRBJ1-3	-	TRBV10-2
CAWGGLAGVQETQYF	TRBJ2-5	TRBD2	TRBV30